A single sample gave rise to the 3 T cell receptor beta chains below, sequenced in a study of tumor and adjacent non-tumor tissue in lung cancer. The template was RNA from unsorted bulk tissue. The library came from three nested PCR rounds adapted from ARM-PCR protocols. TCRdb reprocessed the multiplex PCR reads via MiXCR and lists one record per CDR3 protein. The sample consists of 130,000 or so distinct CDR3 sequences, 66% of them appearing once. Specimen: lung tumor tissue. These receptors were taken from a young man with non-small cell lung cancer.

On this clonotype itself: One junction end disagrees with the germline gene, perhaps due to a read error. The V gene is TRBV6-5, the J gene TRBJ2-3, with 7 positions matching TRBD1. CDR1 MNHEY and CDR2 SVGAGI come from the germline V gene. CDR3 length equals 16 residues. CDR3 in DNA: TGTGCCAGCAGCCCACAGGGGATGCGGGCCACAGATACACAGTATTTT. Protein: CASSPQGMRATDTQYF.

This clonotype was recorded only once. This may stem from a read error, because a much larger clone lies one nucleotide away. This chain connects TRBV6-6 to TRBJ2-1; TRBD2 agrees at 16 bases. Germline CDR1 MNHNY, CDR2 SVGAGI (reference sequence). The CDR3 length is 18 residues. CDR3 DNA sequence: TGTGCCAGCAGTGCCGGGACTAGCGGGAGGGGCTCCTACTATGAGCAGTTCTTC. This codes for CASSAGTSGRGSYYEQFF.

This clonotype was recorded once. The chain combines TRBV5-6 with TRBJ2-1; 9 nucleotides line up with TRBD2. This CDR3 has 14 residues. The ends lost 3 bases at V and 8 bases at J; junction bases unmatched: 6. Germline loops: CDR1 SGHDT, CDR2 YYEEEE. CDR3 nucleotides: TGTGCCAGCAGCTCGACTAGCGGCATTGATGAGCAGTTCTTC. It codes for CASSSTSGIDEQFF.